These 24 T cell receptor beta chains came from one sample sequenced in a study of blood T cell repertoires in COVID-19. Using immunoSEQ multiplex PCR, the repertoire was profiled, and TCRdb retains in-frame clones only, with some absent. The sample holds approximately 200,000 clones, 80% to 90% seen once. The sequenced sample was PBMCs or T cells enriched from blood (not recorded which). The receptors come from a man between 18 and 29 years old with acute COVID-19.

This clone was detected a few times. V and J are TRBV5-1 and TRBJ2-7, with D perhaps matching TRBD1 (5 bases). Germline assignment: CDR1 SGHRS and CDR2 YFSETQ. V shed 0 bases and J shed 0 bases, with 10 bases lying between them. This CDR3 contains 15 residues. The CDR3 bases are TGCGCCAGCAGCTTGGATCAGGGCGTCTCCTACGAGCAGTACTTC. As protein: CASSLDQGVSYEQYF. The whole variable domain, remainder taken from reference TRBV5-1 and TRBJ2-7, is KAGVTQTPRYLIKTRGQQVTLSCSPISGHRSVSWYQQTPGQGLQFLFEYFSETQRNKGNFPGRFSGRQFSNSRSEMNVSTLELGDSALYLCASSLDQGVSYEQYFGPGTRLTVT.

This clone was observed a single time. V gene TRBV24-1 combines with J gene TRBJ1-6; D is unresolved. V was trimmed by 4 bases and J by 8 bases, leaving 11 bases between them. From germline, CDR1 is KGHDR and CDR2 SFDVKD. The CDR3 extends over 14 amino acids. This CDR3 is CATSDGDRYSPLHF. The CDR3, as DNA: TGTGCCACCAGTGACGGGGATCGTTATTCACCCCTCCACTTT.

V is TRBV7-9 and J is TRBJ2-7; 8 nucleotides align to TRBD2. The CDR3 runs 15 residues. Per germline, CDR1 SEHNR and CDR2 FQNEAQ (reference sequence). Trimming at V came to 0 bases and at J to 4 bases, leaving 5 bases not matched to a gene. In DNA, the CDR3 is TGTGCCAGCAGCTTAGCACTAGCGGATGCATACGAGCAGTACTTC. It yields the protein CASSLALADAYEQYF. Combining the CDR3 with reference TRBV7-9 and TRBJ2-7 gives the whole variable domain DTGVSQNPRHKITKRGQNVTFRCDPISEHNRLYWYRQTLGQGPEFLTYFQNEAQLEKSRLLSDRFSAERPKGSFSTLEIQRTEQGDSAMYLCASSLALADAYEQYFGPGTRLTVT.

The V call is TRBV3-1 (or the pseudogene TRBV3-2), the J call TRBJ2-1; 10 bases agree with TRBD2. Losses at the gene ends were 4 bases for V and 8 bases for J; bases not matched to a gene: 11. Germline-derived CDR1 and CDR2 are LGHDT and YNNKEL (reference sequence). CDR3 length: 16 amino acids. The CDR3 bases are TGTGCCAGCAGCCCGAGAAGCGGGAGGGCCGGCGATGAGCAGTTCTTC. Translating gives CASSPRSGRAGDEQFF.

The sample holds one count of this clone. V gene TRBV18 combines with J gene TRBJ1-1; 7 positions match TRBD1. V dropped 6 bases and J dropped 1; count of bases not matched to a gene: 8. Germline assignment: CDR1 KGHSH and CDR2 LQKENI. The CDR3 runs to 15 residues. The CDR3, as DNA: TGTGCCAGCTCCCGCGGACAGGTCACGAACACTGAAGCTTTCTTT. It yields the protein CASSRGQVTNTEAFF. Together with reference TRBV18 and TRBJ1-1, the CDR3 gives the full variable domain: NAGVMQNPRHLVRRRGQEARLRCSPMKGHSHVYWYRQLPEEGLKFMVYLQKENIIDESGMPKERFSAEFPKEGPSILRIQQVVRGDSAAYFCASSRGQVTNTEAFFGQGTRLTVV.

CDR3 loop: CASSVEARANNEQFF. The CDR3 DNA follows: TGTGCCAGCAGCGTAGAGGCGAGGGCCAACAATGAGCAGTTCTTC. The rearrangement uses TRBV9 and TRBJ2-1; a weak D match, TRBD2 (5 bases). This CDR3 region has 15 residues. V was shortened by 0 bases and J by 5 bases, with 12 bases between the two germline ends. CDR1 SGDLS and CDR2 YYNGEE come from the germline V gene.

The J gene is TRBJ2-5, the V gene TRBV11-3; D is uncertain. Germline-derived CDR1 and CDR2 are SGHNT and YENEEA. V shed 2 bases and J shed 5 bases, with 12 bases lying between them. This CDR3 has 14 amino acids. CDR3 sequence reads: CASSLTRGAETQYF. In nucleotides, the CDR3 is TGTGCCAGCAGCTTAACTCGCGGCGCGGAGACCCAGTACTTC. The entire variable domain, with the rest obtained from reference TRBV11-3 and TRBJ2-5, is as follows: EAGVVQSPRYKIIEKKQPVAFWCNPISGHNTLYWYLQNLGQGPELLIRYENEEAVDDSQLPKDRFSAERLKGVDSTLKIQPAELGDSAVYLCASSLTRGAETQYFGPGTRLLVL.

J is TRBJ1-1 and V is TRBV28; a possible D gene is TRBD1 (5 bases). The germline V gene has CDR1 MDHEN and CDR2 SYDVKM. This CDR3 spans 15 amino acids. V was trimmed by 7 bases and J by 1 base, leaving 16 bases between them. The CDR3 coding sequence is TGTGCCAGCAAGCCAACCGGGACTGAGAACACTGAAGCTTTCTTT. Translating it yields CASKPTGTENTEAFF.

The genes are TRBV4-1 and TRBJ2-3; 11 bases match TRBD2. CDR1 and CDR2 from the germline V gene are MGHRA and YSYEKL. Trimming at V came to 1 base and at J to 4 bases, leaving 1 base not matched to a gene. CDR3 length: 15 residues. The CDR3 bases are TGCGCCAGCAGCCAAGTAGCGGGAGGGCCAGATACGCAGTATTTT. This encodes CASSQVAGGPDTQYF.

The chain is built from TRBV7-8 and TRBJ2-3; the D is unclear. Germline lookup yields CDR1 SGHVS and CDR2 FQNEAQ. V dropped 5 bases and J dropped 2 bases, with 11 bases sitting between them. The CDR3 has 14 residues. The CDR3 bases are TGTGCCAGCAGCCAGGCGTGGGCCACAGATACGCAGTATTTT. It specifies CASSQAWATDTQYF.

This clone is a singleton in its sample. This chain links TRBV28 with TRBJ1-1; 10 positions agree with TRBD1. CDR1 MDHEN and CDR2 SYDVKM come from the germline V gene. The CDR3 spans 23 residues. V trimming: 1 base; J trimming: 0 bases; junction bases outside the gene matches: 23. The CDR3 spells CASSLSSVFLRDRGSGMNTEAFF. CDR3 bases: TGTGCCAGCAGTTTATCTAGTGTGTTTCTCCGGGACAGGGGTTCGGGGATGAACACTGAAGCTTTCTTT.

The chain is built from TRBV11-2 and TRBJ1-1; D is ambiguous. Trimming stripped 6 bases from V and 5 bases from J, with 13 bases between. CDR3 length: 13 amino acids. CDR1 is SGHAT, CDR2 FQNNGV, per germline. The CDR3 here is CASSSREKTEAFF. The CDR3 region has the DNA TGTGCCAGCAGTTCGCGGGAAAAAACTGAAGCTTTCTTT.

This chain links TRBV6-5 with TRBJ2-3, with 7 bases aligning to TRBD1. The junction had 6 bases not matched to a gene; V was cut back by 7 bases and J by 2 bases. The CDR3 loop spans 14 amino acids. Looked up from germline, CDR1 is MNHEY and CDR2 is SVGAGI. CDR3 sequence reads: CASKKGQDTDTQYF. The CDR3 DNA reads TGTGCCAGCAAGAAAGGACAGGACACAGATACGCAGTATTTT.

The CDR3 region has the DNA TGTGCCAGCAGCTTATATGTGGCTGCTTCCGGGGCCAACGTCCTGACTTTC. Translation gives CASSLYVAASGANVLTF. The genes are TRBV7-2 and TRBJ2-6; D is unclear. From germline, CDR1 is SGHTA and CDR2 FQGNSA. V was clipped by 2 bases and J by 4 bases, with 15 bases between them. CDR3 length equals 17 residues.

V usage is TRBV28 and J usage is TRBJ2-7, with a weak D call TRBD1 (6 bases). The CDR3 has 16 amino acids. Germline CDR1 MDHEN, CDR2 SYDVKM. V shed 1 base and J shed 5 bases, with 18 bases lying between them. Here the CDR3 DNA reads TGTGCCAGCAGTTTATCATCTGGGGGCCTCAACCACGAGCAGTACTTC. It codes for CASSLSSGGLNHEQYF.

A single count supports this clone. The chain links TRBV6-6 to TRBJ2-6; 8 bases agree with TRBD2. Trimming removed 5 bases from V and 0 bases from J; junction bases left unmatched: 15. This CDR3 has 20 amino acids. Germline values: CDR1 MNHNY, CDR2 SVGAGI (reference sequence). The CDR3 DNA reads TGTGCCAGCAGTCGGGGGGGGACAAGGGGATTTCTCTCTGGGGCCAACGTCCTGACTTTC. It yields the protein CASSRGGTRGFLSGANVLTF.

The gene calls are TRBV4-1 and TRBJ1-1; 9 nucleotides agree with TRBD1. There are 15 residues in the CDR3. CDR1 is MGHRA, CDR2 YSYEKL, per germline. Unmatched junction bases numbered 6, after V lost 3 bases and J lost 4 bases. CDR3 DNA sequence: TGCGCCAGCAGCCATCGGGACAGGGAGGGCACTGAAGCTTTCTTT. Amino acids: CASSHRDREGTEAFF.

The chain combines TRBV10-3 with TRBJ1-5; tentative D call: TRBD1 (5 bases). This CDR3 has 12 amino acids. Trimming pared 6 bases from V and 5 bases from J, leaving 8 bases between. Germline CDR1 reads ENHRY; CDR2 reads SYGVKD. For the CDR3, the DNA is TGTGCCATCAGGTCGGGGGATCAGCCCCAGCATTTT. Translating it yields CAIRSGDQPQHF.

V is TRBV6-2 or TRBV6-3 and J is TRBJ1-5; D is possibly TRBD1 (5 bases). CDR3 length: 13 residues. The germline gives CDR1 MNHEY, CDR2 SVGEGT. V was trimmed by 2 bases and J by 6 bases, leaving 8 bases between them. CDR3 region: CASSYGGGQPQHF. The CDR3, as DNA: TGTGCCAGCAGTTACGGGGGGGGTCAGCCCCAGCATTTT.

This chain uses TRBV9 with TRBJ2-2; D possibly corresponds to TRBD2 (6 bases). The CDR3 totals 16 residues. V lost 2 bases, J lost 5 bases, and 16 bases lay in between. The germline V gene encodes CDR1 SGDLS and CDR2 YYNGEE. The CDR3 region is CASSVFRETETGELFF. The CDR3 DNA reads as TGTGCCAGCAGCGTTTTCCGGGAGACAGAAACCGGGGAGCTGTTTTTT.

This clone was observed a few times. The chain combines TRBV9 with TRBJ2-5; perhaps TRBD2 as D (6 bases). The germline V gene encodes CDR1 SGDLS and CDR2 YYNGEE. V lost 0 bases and J lost 5, with 11 bases in between. CDR3 length: 14 residues. CDR3: CASSVGLVSETQYF. CDR3 DNA: TGTGCCAGCAGCGTAGGACTAGTCTCGGAGACCCAGTACTTC.

CDR3 coding DNA: TGTGCCAGCAGTGAAAAGGAGAACTATGGCTACACCTTC. Its protein product is CASSEKENYGYTF. The chain uses TRBV6-1 and TRBJ1-2; D not certain. CDR1 and CDR2 (germline): MNHNS, SASEGT. The CDR3 consists of 13 residues. V was clipped by 2 bases and J by 2 bases, with 6 bases between them.

V is TRBV28 and J is TRBJ2-7; tentatively, D is TRBD2 (5 bases). CDR1 is MDHEN, CDR2 SYDVKM, per germline. V shed 3 bases and J shed 4 bases, with 10 bases lying between them. This CDR3 contains 13 residues. The CDR3 DNA reads as TGTGCCAGCAGTTTGGCAGACTATTACGAGCAGTACTTC. Translated, it gives CASSLADYYEQYF.

In DNA form, the CDR3 reads TGTGCCACCAGTGTGGGGGGTTGGCAGCCCCAGCATTTT. This translates into CATSVGGWQPQHF. V usage is TRBV24-1 and J usage is TRBJ1-5, with D maybe TRBD1 (5 bases). CDR3 length: 13 residues. V lost 5 bases and J lost 7, with 11 bases in between. CDR1 is KGHDR and CDR2 is SFDVKD in the germline V gene.